This T cell receptor (beta chain) was profiled in a study of cytomegalovirus exposure and HLA in healthy donors. Study summary: The 95 to 150 validation repertoires used the same platform as the 500 to 700 first-cohort repertoires, a later analysis reported.

Remarks on this clone: The antigen remains unidentified.

CDR1 is MDHEN, CDR2 SYDVKM, per germline. The CDR3 has 13 amino acids. V lost 7 bases to trimming and J lost 10 bases, with 16 bases between them. Points from the study as a whole: Researchers catalogued about 150 TCR beta chains as cytomegalovirus-associated. There were some public TCRs occurring in many donors, but most TCR sequences were rare.

Using immunoSEQ multiplex PCR, the repertoire was profiled, and TCRdb retains in-frame clones only, with some absent. The sample consists of 150,000 to 200,000 clones, 86% of them appearing once. Sequencing was carried out using PBMCs. This chain uses TRBV28 with TRBJ1-4; no clear D gene. The sequence was obtained from a man younger than 35 in good health and CMV-seropositive. CDR3: CASKGPSEGKLFF. DNA for the CDR3: TGTGCCAGCAAAGGCCCGTCCGAGGGAAAACTGTTTTTT.